The sequence of this TCR beta chain was determined in a study of cytomegalovirus exposure and HLA in healthy donors. Study outcomes and limitations: In vitro assays verified that a few CMV-associated chains recognized CMV antigens specifically. Many donors carried some public TCRs, although rarity characterized most TCR sequences. Investigators reported 164 TCR beta chains as tied to cytomegalovirus.

Sequencing was performed with immunoSEQ multiplex PCR; in TCRdb, only in-frame clones are kept and a portion is missing. There are over 80,000 clones in the sample; roughly 85% occur only once, and 20% lies in the top ten. With regard to this clone: The antigen is unknown.

Germline V gene sequence: CDR1 SQVTM, CDR2 ANQGSEA. The CDR3 is 17 residues long. V gave up 1 base and J gave up 4 bases; unmatched junction bases: 9. The sample comprised PBMCs. The chain uses TRBV29-1 and TRBJ2-1; 11 bases align to TRBD2. This TCR was sampled from a man aged 18 to 29 in good health and CMV-seropositive. This CDR3 is CSVEGSLLAGVYNEQFF. The CDR3 region has the DNA TGCAGCGTTGAAGGATCTTTACTAGCGGGAGTTTACAATGAGCAGTTCTTC.